This passage covers 20 T cell receptor beta chains from one sample sequenced in a study of persistence of HIV-infected CD4 T cells (TCRdb year 2020). The antigens for these receptors are not known. The immunoSEQ hsTCRB assay version 4, run in survey mode, was used to sequence TCRbeta repertoires from genomic DNA. Here the immuneACCESS table is served through TCRdb, limited to in-frame sequences with V and J called. Missing clones are a known gap in these copies; in checked studies unresolved V genes cover under half, and the rest lacks a known reason. Here the sample has 37,000 or so clones; over 80% occur a single time. The ten top clones hold 1.6% of the sample. The sample's treatment or condition, from its label and the paper: suppressive antiretroviral therapy. Lysates of CMV-infected fibroblasts at around 10 ug/mL were used to stimulate the cells. Nonresponding CD40L-negative CD69-negative CD45RO-high memory CD4+ T cells were sorted as memory populations depleted of antigen-responding cells.

The source was CD4+ T cells sorted from PBMCs after roughly 18-hour stimulation, collected from a patient who received antiretroviral therapy. Per the publication, the cell subset or site label means: CD40L-CD69- CD45RO-high memory CD4 T cells not responding to CMV lysate. These receptors all stem from an adult man with HIV who was CMV-seropositive.

This clone is a singleton in its sample. The CDR3 nucleotides read TGTGCCAGCAGCCGAGCGGACAGTCGGGATGGCTACACCTTC. Encoded protein: CASSRADSRDGYTF. The chain combines TRBV7-9 with TRBJ1-2; D is perhaps TRBD1 (6 bases). Germline CDR1 reads SEHNR; CDR2 reads FQNEAQ (reference sequence). CDR3 size: 14 residues. V was pared by 5 bases and J by 6 bases, with 16 bases between.

In this sample, this clone turned up once. This rearrangement joins TRBV19 to TRBJ1-1; 9 bases fit TRBD1. Germline trimming cut 9 bases from V and 6 bases from J; bases unmatched to any gene: 11. Per the germline V gene, CDR1 is LNHDA and CDR2 is SQIVND (reference sequence). CDR3 length: 14 residues. CDR3 region: CASQRDRERAEAFF. The CDR3 bases are TGTGCCAGCCAGCGGGACAGGGAAAGGGCTGAAGCTTTCTTT.

The V call is TRBV7-3, the J call TRBJ2-2, with D perhaps matching TRBD1 (6 bases). The CDR3 covers 14 residues. The V and J ends lost 0 bases and 6 bases respectively, with 8 bases between them. CDR1 and CDR2 (germline): SGHTA, FQGTGA. CDR3 in DNA: TGTGCCAGCAGCTTAACAGAGGGGGCCGGGGAGCTGTTTTTT. Protein sequence: CASSLTEGAGELFF.

V is TRBV6-1 and J is TRBJ2-1; 12 bases map to TRBD1. This CDR3 region has 15 residues. V was clipped by 0 bases and J by 8 bases; unmatched bases: 2. From germline, CDR1 is MNHNS and CDR2 SASEGT. The CDR3 DNA reads as TGTGCCAGCAGTGAAGCCGGGACAGGGGGCTATGAGCAGTTCTTC. This sequence encodes CASSEAGTGGYEQFF.

This chain links TRBV3-1 (or the pseudogene TRBV3-2) with TRBJ2-5; 7 nucleotides align to TRBD1. Germline trimming cut 6 bases from V and 3 bases from J; bases unmatched to any gene: 4. CDR3 length: 13 amino acids. Germline V lookup: CDR1 LGHDT, CDR2 YNNKEL (reference sequence). CDR3 residues: CASSQTGKETQYF. The CDR3 bases are TGTGCCAGCAGTCAGACAGGGAAAGAGACCCAGTACTTC.

This clone was counted once. The chain recombines TRBV27 with TRBJ2-1, with 14 bases aligning to TRBD2. CDR1 is MNHEY and CDR2 is SMNVEV in the germline V gene (reference sequence). This CDR3 spans 15 amino acids. V was clipped by 4 bases and J by 7 bases; unmatched bases: 3. Written as DNA, the CDR3 is TGTGCCAGCAGTTACCGACTAGCGGGGGGGAATGAGCAGTTCTTC. Its translation: CASSYRLAGGNEQFF.

V is TRBV7-5 and J is TRBJ2-1; TRBD2 reflects the table's D call only, with no check against the DNA. TRBV7-5 is recorded as a pseudogene. The CDR3 runs 14 residues. The CDR3 DNA reads as TGTGCCAGAAGCTTAGCATCCGGGAGCCATGAGCAGTTCTTC. Its protein product is CARSLASGSHEQFF.

The rearrangement joins TRBV6-1 to TRBJ2-7; 11 bases agree with TRBD2. The CDR3 totals 15 residues. The V gene end was trimmed by 4 bases and the J gene end by 0 bases; junction bases not matched to a gene: 2. Germline lookup yields CDR1 MNHNS and CDR2 SASEGT. CDR3 nucleotide sequence: TGTGCCAGCAGTGCACTAGCGGGGGCCTCCTACGAGCAGTACTTC. It specifies CASSALAGASYEQYF.

In its sample, this clone was seen once. The chain uses TRBV6-5 and TRBJ2-5; 10 nucleotides align to TRBD1. Per the germline V gene, CDR1 is MNHEY and CDR2 is SVGAGI. This CDR3 comprises 15 residues. With 4 bases clipped from V and 4 bases from J, the junction kept 6 bases outside the gene matches. The CDR3 reads CASSLGQGVSETQYF. The CDR3 bases are TGTGCCAGCAGTTTAGGACAGGGGGTCTCAGAGACCCAGTACTTC.

V and J are TRBV7-9 and TRBJ1-4; possible D gene TRBD1, 6 bases. Germline V gene data show CDR1 as SEHNR and CDR2 as FQNEAQ (reference sequence). With 0 bases removed from V and 2 bases from J, the gap between germline ends came to 10 bases. This CDR3 region has 16 residues. The CDR3 DNA is TGTGCCAGCAGCTTAGCGCGTGGGGGCACTAATGAAAAACTGTTTTTT. As protein: CASSLARGGTNEKLFF.

This clone was counted only a few times. The rearrangement joins TRBV12-5 to TRBJ1-5; D call uncertain. The CDR3 is 13 amino acids. Germline lookup yields CDR1 LGHNT and CDR2 FRNRAP. V gave up 3 bases and J gave up 3 bases, with 6 bases separating them. CDR3 sequence reads: CASGFGDNQPQHF. The CDR3 DNA reads TGTGCTAGTGGTTTCGGGGACAATCAGCCCCAGCATTTT.

The rearrangement links TRBV29-1 to TRBJ2-1; 11 positions match TRBD2. This CDR3 has 14 residues. The germline CDR1 and CDR2 sequences are SQVTM and ANQGSEA. The junction had 8 bases not matched to a gene; V was cut back by 7 bases and J by 6 bases. The CDR3 coding sequence is TGCAGCGCCATGACTAGCGGGGCCTTCAATGAGCAGTTCTTC. Translated: CSAMTSGAFNEQFF.

The chain couples TRBV7-9 to TRBJ1-4; possible D gene TRBD1, 6 bases. This CDR3 comprises 14 residues. Trimming pared 6 bases from V and 3 bases from J, leaving 11 bases between. The germline CDR1 and CDR2 sequences are SEHNR and FQNEAQ (reference sequence). The CDR3 sequence is CASSLPGANEKLFF. As DNA, the CDR3 is TGTGCCAGCAGTTTACCAGGGGCTAATGAAAAACTGTTTTTT.

The genes are TRBV9 and TRBJ1-1, with TRBD1 identical over 8 bases. J lost 1 base, V lost 2 bases, and 7 bases had no gene match. Looked up from germline, CDR1 is SGDLS and CDR2 is YYNGEE. This CDR3 spans 16 amino acids. The CDR3 DNA reads as TGTGCCAGCAGCGTCCACTTGGGACAGGAGAACACTGAAGCTTTCTTT. Residues: CASSVHLGQENTEAFF. Full variable domain (missing parts from reference TRBV9 and TRBJ1-1): DSGVTQTPKHLITATGQRVTLRCSPRSGDLSVYWYQQSLDQGLQFLIQYYNGEERAKGNILERFSAQQFPDLHSELNLSSLELGDSALYFCASSVHLGQENTEAFFGQGTRLTVV.

V usage is TRBV5-4 and J usage is TRBJ1-6; D gene unclear. Trimming removed 1 base from V and 9 bases from J, with 20 bases in between. Germline V gene lookup returns CDR1 SGHNT and CDR2 YYREEE (reference sequence). The CDR3 is 17 residues long. The CDR3 here is CASSLTAGLGSVSPLHF. The CDR3 DNA sequence: TGTGCCAGCAGCTTGACGGCCGGGTTGGGGTCCGTTTCACCCCTCCACTTT.

This clone was seen a handful of times. The chain combines TRBV25-1 with TRBJ2-1, with D perhaps matching TRBD2 (5 bases). Germline lookup yields CDR1 MGHDK and CDR2 SYGVNS. The CDR3 loop spans 14 amino acids. V was clipped by 3 bases and J by 3 bases, with 9 bases between them. This CDR3 is CASSDSRVYNEQFF. The CDR3, as DNA: TGTGCCAGCAGTGATTCGAGGGTCTACAATGAGCAGTTCTTC. Supplemented by reference TRBV25-1 and TRBJ2-1, the full variable domain reads EADIYQTPRYLVIGTGKKITLECSQTMGHDKMYWYQQDPGMELHLIHYSYGVNSTEKGDLSSESTVSRIRTEHFPLTLESARPSHTSQYLCASSDSRVYNEQFFGPGTRLTVL.

The chain links TRBV2 to TRBJ2-7; D unclear. Trimming took 0 bases from V and 13 from J, leaving 10 bases between them. CDR1 is SNHLY, CDR2 FYNNEI, per germline. The CDR3 covers 11 residues. CDR3 sequence reads: CASSEAPDLYF. The CDR3 DNA follows: TGTGCCAGCAGTGAAGCGCCCGACCTTTACTTC.

This clone has only a few counts. The chain employs TRBV7-2 and TRBJ1-6; 8 bases align to TRBD1. This CDR3 region has 14 residues. CDR1 and CDR2 (germline): SGHTA, FQGNSA. Unmatched junction bases numbered 2, after V lost 3 bases and J lost 7 bases. The DNA for the CDR3 is TGTGCCAGCAGCTTGACAGGGGCGAATTCACCCCTCCACTTT. It encodes CASSLTGANSPLHF.

The gene calls are TRBV7-8 and TRBJ1-5; perhaps TRBD1 as D (6 bases). Trimming took 1 base from V and 4 from J, leaving 11 bases between them. The CDR3 loop spans 15 amino acids. Germline assignment: CDR1 SGHVS and CDR2 FQNEAQ. The CDR3 sequence is CASSLGTVKNQPQHF. The CDR3 DNA reads TGTGCCAGCAGCTTAGGGACAGTGAAGAATCAGCCCCAGCATTTT.

The V and J genes are TRBV7-3 and TRBJ2-3; D might be TRBD1 (6 bases). The CDR3 covers 15 residues. Germline-derived CDR1 and CDR2 are SGHTA and FQGTGA. V lost 4 bases and J 6 bases, leaving 17 bases between the germline ends. CDR3 bases: TGTGCCAGCAGCTACTCCCGCCGGGACAATGATACGCAGTATTTT. Amino acids: CASSYSRRDNDTQYF.